The 20 T cell receptor beta chains below come from one sample, sequenced in a study of cytomegalovirus exposure and HLA in healthy donors. Both 60 Vbeta primers and 13 Jbeta primers went into the PCR. Assay used: immunoSEQ multiplex PCR; TCRdb lists only in-frame clones, some missing. The sample carries about 160,000 clones, less than 90% recorded once. The sequenced material came from PBMCs. The receptors originated from a male donor in good health and CMV-seropositive.

This clone was counted a single time. This chain connects TRBV29-1 to TRBJ2-7, with 12 bases identical to TRBD1. This CDR3 spans 14 amino acids. V was clipped by 6 bases and J by 8 bases; unmatched bases: 11. Germline CDR1 is SQVTM and CDR2 is ANQGSEA. The CDR3 reads CSVRRDRGLQQQYF. In nucleotides, the CDR3 is TGCAGCGTCCGAAGGGACAGGGGGCTTCAGCAGCAGTACTTC.

The J gene is TRBJ1-1, the V gene TRBV28; D is possibly TRBD1 (6 bases). The V end lost 2 bases, the J end lost 1 base, and 8 bases lay between the germline ends. The V gene's germline CDR1 is MDHEN and CDR2 SYDVKM. This CDR3 has 14 amino acids. The CDR3 spells CASSLGGPNTEAFF. The CDR3 region has the DNA TGTGCCAGCAGTTTAGGGGGCCCGAACACTGAAGCTTTCTTT.

The chain combines TRBV7-9 with TRBJ2-7; 7 bases are shared with TRBD1. Germline assignment: CDR1 SEHNR and CDR2 FQNEAQ (reference sequence). Germline trimming cut 4 bases from V and 6 bases from J; bases unmatched to any gene: 9. This CDR3 contains 14 residues. CDR3 amino acids: CASSSNRQGREQYF. In DNA form, the CDR3 reads TGTGCCAGCAGCTCAAACAGACAGGGCCGCGAGCAGTACTTC.

This chain uses TRBV6-6 with TRBJ2-6; 9 bases align to TRBD1. Looked up from germline, CDR1 is MNHNY and CDR2 is SVGAGI (reference sequence). V lost 5 bases to trimming and J lost 3 bases; unmatched junction nucleotides: 5. The CDR3 is 16 residues long. The CDR3 sequence is CASSPGTGIGANVLTF. The CDR3 DNA follows: TGTGCCAGCAGTCCCGGGACAGGGATTGGGGCCAACGTCCTGACTTTC.

The V call is TRBV6-5, the J call TRBJ2-2; TRBD2 matches at 11 bases. Per germline, CDR1 MNHEY and CDR2 SVGAGI. The CDR3 runs to 16 residues. The J segment lost 2 bases and the V segment lost 4 bases, leaving 3 bases of the junction unmatched. DNA for the CDR3: TGTGCCAGCAGTTCCGGACTAGCGGGTAACACCGGGGAGCTGTTTTTT. Translating gives CASSSGLAGNTGELFF.

This sequence joins TRBV28 and TRBJ2-5; 8 positions agree with TRBD1. Germline trimming cut 3 bases from V and 1 base from J; bases unmatched to any gene: 10. Germline V CDR1 and CDR2: MDHEN, SYDVKM. This CDR3 has 17 residues. CDR3 in amino acids: CASSFGQGARGQETQYF. The CDR3 DNA reads TGTGCCAGCAGTTTTGGGCAGGGGGCCCGGGGCCAAGAGACCCAGTACTTC. The whole variable domain, remainder taken from reference TRBV28 and TRBJ2-5, is DVKVTQSSRYLVKRTGEKVFLECVQDMDHENMFWYRQDPGLGLRLIYFSYDVKMKEKGDIPEGYSVSREKKERFSLILESASTNQTSMYLCASSFGQGARGQETQYFGPGTRLLVL.

The chain is built from TRBV4-1 and TRBJ1-2; D not resolved. Trimming left V 1 base short and J 5 bases short, with 5 bases between. Germline-derived CDR1 and CDR2 are MGHRA and YSYEKL. CDR3 length equals 12 residues. The chain's CDR3 is CASSQAQYGYTF. The CDR3 DNA follows: TGCGCCAGCAGCCAAGCCCAGTATGGCTACACCTTC.

The V gene is TRBV6-5, the J gene TRBJ2-5; maybe TRBD1 (6 bases). CDR3 length: 14 residues. Germline CDR1 MNHEY, CDR2 SVGAGI. V shed 5 bases and J shed 2 bases, with 12 bases lying between them. The CDR3: CASSIRQEQETQYF. CDR3 in DNA: TGTGCCAGCAGTATTAGACAGGAACAAGAGACCCAGTACTTC.

This chain uses TRBV18 with TRBJ2-2, with 11 bases fitting TRBD2. V gave up 6 bases and J gave up 3 bases; unmatched junction bases: 12. Germline CDR1 is KGHSH and CDR2 is LQKENI. The length of the CDR3 is 18 residues. CDR3 DNA: TGTGCCAGCTCTTTGAGTCCTAGCGGGAGGCGAGACACCGGGGAGCTGTTTTTT. It is translated as CASSLSPSGRRDTGELFF.

The chain carries TRBV5-8 and TRBJ2-7, with 8 nucleotides matching TRBD1. Germline trimming cut 3 bases from V and 0 bases from J; bases unmatched to any gene: 8. The CDR3 covers 16 residues. Germline V gene data show CDR1 as SGHTS and CDR2 as YDEGEE. The DNA for the CDR3 is TGTGCCAGCAGCTATATGGGACAGGCGGGCTCCTACGAGCAGTACTTC. Amino acid sequence: CASSYMGQAGSYEQYF.

This clone turned up a few times. J is TRBJ2-2 and V is TRBV7-9, with D tentatively TRBD1 (6 bases). The CDR3 runs 16 residues. In germline, CDR1 is SEHNR, CDR2 FQNEAQ (reference sequence). Trimming pared 3 bases from V and 6 bases from J, leaving 17 bases between. The CDR3 DNA reads TGTGCCAGCAGCTTTACAAGGACAGAGATCGCCGGGGAGCTGTTTTTT. Residues: CASSFTRTEIAGELFF. The full variable domain, rest sourced from reference TRBV7-9 and TRBJ2-2, is DTGVSQNPRHKITKRGQNVTFRCDPISEHNRLYWYRQTLGQGPEFLTYFQNEAQLEKSRLLSDRFSAERPKGSFSTLEIQRTEQGDSAMYLCASSFTRTEIAGELFFGEGSRLTVL.

This clone was seen a handful of times. The V and J genes are TRBV21-1 and TRBJ1-2; the table's TRBD1 call for D was not verified on the DNA. TRBV21-1 represents a pseudogene. The CDR3 loop spans 14 amino acids. CDR3 DNA: TGTGCCAGCATCCCCGGGACAGTAAGTTATGGCTACACCTTC. Its translation: CASIPGTVSYGYTF.

V and J are TRBV28 and TRBJ1-6; no clear D gene. The germline gives CDR1 MDHEN, CDR2 SYDVKM. With 6 bases removed from V and 5 bases from J, the gap between germline ends came to 14 bases. The CDR3 has 15 amino acids. The CDR3 region has the DNA TGTGCCAGCAGCCCAAGACAAACGAATAATTCACCCCTCCACTTT. Its translation: CASSPRQTNNSPLHF.

This chain connects TRBV10-3 to TRBJ2-3, with D tentatively TRBD1 (5 bases). The CDR3 has 17 residues. Germline values: CDR1 ENHRY, CDR2 SYGVKD. Trimming removed 0 bases at V and 6 bases at J, with 19 bases between. CDR3 protein: CAISESTQGLPRDTQYF. In DNA, the CDR3 is TGTGCCATCAGTGAGTCGACTCAGGGCCTCCCCCGCGATACGCAGTATTTT.

The rearrangement links TRBV5-6 to TRBJ1-6; the match to TRBD1 covers 8 bases. Per the germline V gene, CDR1 is SGHDT and CDR2 is YYEEEE. V shed 4 bases and J 0 bases; nucleotides not matched to a gene: 12. CDR3 length equals 19 residues. CDR3 sequence reads: CASSIERWDRNSYNSPLHF. The CDR3 DNA is TGTGCCAGCAGCATAGAAAGGTGGGACAGGAACTCCTATAATTCACCCCTCCACTTT.

The V and J genes are TRBV6-5 and TRBJ2-5; 8 positions agree with TRBD1. Judging by the DNA end, TRBJ2-7 fits better; the J call may be wrong. The germline V gene has CDR1 MNHEY and CDR2 SVGAGI. The CDR3 spans 14 residues. For the CDR3, the DNA is TGTGCCAGCTCCCATCGAACAGGGGGGTACGAGCAGTACTTC. It yields the protein CASSHRTGGYEQYF.

V usage is TRBV6-4 and J usage is TRBJ2-1; TRBD2 matches 7 bases. The CDR3 spans 13 residues. Germline CDR1 reads MRHNA; CDR2 reads SNTAGT. With 9 bases clipped from V and 6 bases from J, the junction kept 8 bases outside the gene matches. The DNA of the CDR3 is TGTGCCAGTTCTAGCGGTTGGGGCAATGAGCAGTTCTTC. Its protein is CASSSGWGNEQFF.

This chain connects TRBV7-3 to TRBJ2-5; the D gene is possibly TRBD1 (6 bases). CDR1 and CDR2 from the germline V gene are SGHTA and FQGTGA. CDR3 length: 14 residues. V gave up 8 bases and J gave up 0 bases, with 13 bases separating them. The CDR3 sequence: CASGGASYQETQYF. The CDR3 DNA is TGTGCCAGCGGGGGCGCTTCGTACCAAGAGACCCAGTACTTC.

This clone was counted once. The V and J genes are TRBV10-3 and TRBJ2-2, with D unclear. This CDR3 contains 12 residues. V lost 5 bases and J 5 bases, leaving 6 bases between the germline ends. CDR1 ENHRY and CDR2 SYGVKD come from the germline V gene. CDR3 sequence: CAISLTTGELFF. Here the CDR3 DNA reads TGTGCCATCAGTCTCACTACCGGGGAGCTGTTTTTT.

The V call is TRBV5-1, the J call TRBJ1-1; 7 positions match TRBD1. The germline gives CDR1 SGHRS, CDR2 YFSETQ. This CDR3 spans 15 amino acids. The trim removed 4 bases at V and 2 bases at J, leaving 8 bases unmatched. The CDR3 region has the DNA TGCGCCAGCAGCATCCAGACAGGGACAAACACTGAAGCTTTCTTT. As protein: CASSIQTGTNTEAFF. Drawing the rest from reference TRBV5-1 and TRBJ1-1, the complete variable domain is KAGVTQTPRYLIKTRGQQVTLSCSPISGHRSVSWYQQTPGQGLQFLFEYFSETQRNKGNFPGRFSGRQFSNSRSEMNVSTLELGDSALYLCASSIQTGTNTEAFFGQGTRLTVV.